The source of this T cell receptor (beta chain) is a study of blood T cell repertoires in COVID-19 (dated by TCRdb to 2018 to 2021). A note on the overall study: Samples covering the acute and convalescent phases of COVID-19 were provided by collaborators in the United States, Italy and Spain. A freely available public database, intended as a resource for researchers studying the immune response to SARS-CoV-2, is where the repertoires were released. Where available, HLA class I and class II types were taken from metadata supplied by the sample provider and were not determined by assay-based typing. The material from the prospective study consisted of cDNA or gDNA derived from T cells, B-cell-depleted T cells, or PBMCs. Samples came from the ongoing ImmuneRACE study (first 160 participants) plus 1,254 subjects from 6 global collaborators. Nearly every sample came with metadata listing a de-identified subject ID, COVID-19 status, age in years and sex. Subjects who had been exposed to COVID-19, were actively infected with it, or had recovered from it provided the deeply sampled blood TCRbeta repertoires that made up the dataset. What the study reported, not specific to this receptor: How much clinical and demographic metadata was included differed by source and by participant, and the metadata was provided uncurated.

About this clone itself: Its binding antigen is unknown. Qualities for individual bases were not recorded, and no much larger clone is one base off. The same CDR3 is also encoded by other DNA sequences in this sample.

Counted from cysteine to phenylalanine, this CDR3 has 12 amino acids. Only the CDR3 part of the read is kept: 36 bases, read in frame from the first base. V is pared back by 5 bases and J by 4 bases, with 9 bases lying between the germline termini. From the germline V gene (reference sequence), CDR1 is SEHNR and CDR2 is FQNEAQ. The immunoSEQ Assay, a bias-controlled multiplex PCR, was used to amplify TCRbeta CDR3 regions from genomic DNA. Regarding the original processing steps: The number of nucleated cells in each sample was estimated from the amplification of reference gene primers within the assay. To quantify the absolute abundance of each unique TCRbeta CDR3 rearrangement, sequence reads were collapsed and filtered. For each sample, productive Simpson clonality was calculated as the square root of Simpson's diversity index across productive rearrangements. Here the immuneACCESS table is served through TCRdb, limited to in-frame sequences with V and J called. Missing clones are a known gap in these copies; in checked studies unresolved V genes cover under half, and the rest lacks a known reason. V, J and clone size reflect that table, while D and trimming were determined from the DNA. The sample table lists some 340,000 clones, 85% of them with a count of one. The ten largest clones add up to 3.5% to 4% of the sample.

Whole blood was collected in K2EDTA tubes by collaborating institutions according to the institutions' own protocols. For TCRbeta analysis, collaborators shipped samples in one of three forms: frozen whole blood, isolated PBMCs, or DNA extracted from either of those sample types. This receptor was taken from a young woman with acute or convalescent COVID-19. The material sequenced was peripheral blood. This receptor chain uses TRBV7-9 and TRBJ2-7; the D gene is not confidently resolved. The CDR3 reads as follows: CASSPGSYEQYF. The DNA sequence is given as TGTGCCAGCAGCCCCGGGTCGTACGAGCAGTACTTC.